These 27 T cell receptor beta chains were sequenced from one sample in a study of T cells in localized non-small cell lung cancer. Produced via immunoSEQ multiplex PCR; TCRdb's table is partial and in-frame only. The table shows about 21,000 clones, with roughly 88% occurring only once. Material: peripheral blood mononuclear cells, obtained before any cancer treatment. The receptors were sampled from a male donor aged 60 or over with stage II lung adenocarcinoma.

J is TRBJ2-1 and V is TRBV5-1, with D possibly matching TRBD1 (6 bases). Germline V gives CDR1 SGHRS, CDR2 YFSETQ. The CDR3 consists of 16 residues. The V end was cut by 4 bases, the J end by 3 bases, with 17 bases between. CDR3 residues: CASSRSGTNLYNEQFF. The CDR3 DNA reads as TGCGCCAGCAGCCGATCCGGGACAAATCTCTACAATGAGCAGTTCTTC. Combining the CDR3 with reference TRBV5-1 and TRBJ2-1 gives the whole variable domain KAGVTQTPRYLIKTRGQQVTLSCSPISGHRSVSWYQQTPGQGLQFLFEYFSETQRNKGNFPGRFSGRQFSNSRSEMNVSTLELGDSALYLCASSRSGTNLYNEQFFGPGTRLTVL.

The V call is TRBV5-6, the J call TRBJ1-4; unclear D gene. The CDR3 totals 16 residues. Germline V gene sequence: CDR1 SGHDT, CDR2 YYEEEE. Trimming took off 3 bases at V and 1 base at J, with 13 bases between the two ends. CDR3 DNA: TGTGCCAGCAGCTCGTGGAGGGTCGGAACTAATGAAAAACTGTTTTTT. Translated: CASSSWRVGTNEKLFF.

This clone was counted a single time. This chain uses TRBV7-3 with TRBJ2-5; the match to TRBD2 covers 10 bases. The J segment lost 4 bases and the V segment lost 5 bases, leaving 10 bases of the junction unmatched. The CDR3 covers 16 residues. Germline V CDR1 and CDR2: SGHTA, FQGTGA. The DNA of the CDR3 is TGTGCCAGCAGCCTCTCGATCAGCGGGAGGGGAGAGACCCAGTACTTC. Translation: CASSLSISGRGETQYF.

The chain is built from TRBV5-8 and TRBJ1-5; unclear D gene. From germline, CDR1 is SGHTS and CDR2 YDEGEE. Trimming removed 3 bases at V and 1 base at J, with 17 bases between. The CDR3 spans 17 residues. The CDR3 here is CASSSILEWESNQPQHF. CDR3 DNA: TGTGCCAGCAGCTCCATTTTGGAATGGGAAAGCAATCAGCCCCAGCATTTT. Looking up the rest from reference TRBV5-8 and TRBJ1-5 gives the full variable domain: EAGVTQSPTHLIKTRGQQATLRCSPISGHTSVYWYQQALGLGLQFLLWYDEGEERNRGNFPPRFSGRQFPNYSSELNVNALELEDSALYLCASSSILEWESNQPQHFGDGTRLSIL.

The chain recombines TRBV5-6 with TRBJ1-4; D unresolved. The CDR3 covers 12 residues. CDR1 is SGHDT, CDR2 YYEEEE, per germline. Trimming removed 1 base at V and 12 bases at J, with 10 bases between. In nucleotides, the CDR3 is TGTGCCAGCAGCTTGTCGGGCGGGGAACTGTTTTTT. Translating it yields CASSLSGGELFF.

The rearrangement uses TRBV9 and TRBJ2-1; 12 bases align to TRBD2. Germline V gene lookup returns CDR1 SGDLS and CDR2 YYNGEE. V was clipped by 2 bases and J by 4 bases; unmatched bases: 10. The CDR3 length is 18 residues. CDR3 protein: CASSVSLAGGPKYNEQFF. CDR3 nucleotide sequence: TGTGCCAGCAGCGTCAGTCTAGCGGGAGGGCCTAAGTACAATGAGCAGTTCTTC.

CDR3 DNA sequence: TGTGCCAGCAGTTTTGGACCTTATCAGCCCCAGCATTTT. Its protein is CASSFGPYQPQHF. The chain recombines TRBV27 with TRBJ1-5; D is uncertain. There are 13 residues in the CDR3. Trimming took 3 bases from V and 5 from J, leaving 8 bases between them. Germline V gene sequence: CDR1 MNHEY, CDR2 SMNVEV (reference sequence).

The V gene is TRBV25-1, the J gene TRBJ2-5; TRBD2 agrees at 11 bases. The CDR3 sequence is 15 residues long. V was clipped by 4 bases and J by 4 bases; unmatched bases: 5. Germline CDR1 is MGHDK and CDR2 is SYGVNS. CDR3 region: CASSGTSGSGETQYF. The CDR3 DNA sequence: TGTGCCAGCAGTGGAACTAGCGGGAGTGGAGAGACCCAGTACTTC.

This chain connects TRBV28 to TRBJ1-2, with D uncertain. V lost 6 bases and J lost 1, with 12 bases in between. This CDR3 comprises 14 residues. In germline, CDR1 is MDHEN, CDR2 SYDVKM. CDR3 bases: TGTGCCAGCAGGGAGGGCCTTGATAACTATGGCTACACCTTC. This encodes CASREGLDNYGYTF.

The genes are TRBV19 and TRBJ1-1; 8 positions agree with TRBD1. Germline CDR1 reads LNHDA; CDR2 reads SQIVND (reference sequence). The V and J ends lost 7 bases and 1 base, in that order; junction bases with no gene match: 14. CDR3 length: 17 amino acids. CDR3 DNA sequence: TGTGCCAGTACCAATCGCCGGGACAGGAACCAGAACACTGAAGCTTTCTTT. Its translation: CASTNRRDRNQNTEAFF. The variable domain in full, with the rest retrieved from reference TRBV19 and TRBJ1-1, is DGGITQSPKYLFRKEGQNVTLSCEQNLNHDAMYWYRQDPGQGLRLIYYSQIVNDFQKGDIAEGYSVSREKKESFPLTVTSAQKNPTAFYLCASTNRRDRNQNTEAFFGQGTRLTVV.

The chain is built from TRBV7-9 and TRBJ2-5; D tentatively reads TRBD1 or TRBD2 (5 bases each). The germline V and J ends were trimmed by 1 base and 5 bases, with 17 bases remaining between them. This CDR3 contains 16 residues. The germline V gene encodes CDR1 SEHNR and CDR2 FQNEAQ (reference sequence). The CDR3 spells CASSLGAGSLEETQYF. DNA for the CDR3: TGTGCCAGCAGCTTAGGGGCAGGGAGTTTAGAGGAGACCCAGTACTTC.

The chain combines TRBV28 with TRBJ1-2; D gene uncertain. Germline V gives CDR1 MDHEN, CDR2 SYDVKM. V shed 5 bases and J shed 5 bases, with 18 bases lying between them. The CDR3 is made up of 15 amino acids. The CDR3 reads CASSPGRVGSYGYTF. CDR3 DNA sequence: TGTGCCAGCAGTCCGGGGAGGGTTGGGAGTTATGGCTACACCTTC.

The gene calls are TRBV28 and TRBJ2-7, with 7 bases aligning to TRBD1. V shed 6 bases and J 7 bases; nucleotides not matched to a gene: 15. The CDR3 extends over 15 amino acids. Germline assignment: CDR1 MDHEN and CDR2 SYDVKM. The CDR3 here is CASSLQGDPRLEQYF. CDR3 sequence (DNA): TGTGCCAGCAGCCTGCAGGGGGACCCGCGGTTAGAGCAGTACTTC.

The V gene is TRBV29-1, the J gene TRBJ2-1; D is possibly TRBD1 (6 bases). V lost 0 bases, J lost 9 bases, and 15 bases lay in between. CDR3 length equals 14 residues. Germline V gene lookup returns CDR1 SQVTM and CDR2 ANQGSEA. The CDR3 is CSVEDPTGLGEQFF. DNA for the CDR3: TGCAGCGTTGAAGACCCCACAGGGTTGGGTGAGCAGTTCTTC.

The chain couples TRBV5-1 to TRBJ2-2, with 10 bases that match TRBD2. The ends lost 3 bases at V and 1 base at J; junction bases unmatched: 6. The germline CDR1 and CDR2 sequences are SGHRS and YFSETQ. The CDR3 is 17 residues long. The CDR3 nucleotides are TGCGCCAGCAGCTGGGGGGCTAGCGGGAGGAACACCGGGGAGCTGTTTTTT. This gives the protein CASSWGASGRNTGELFF.

This chain links TRBV2 with TRBJ2-7; D unresolved. The V gene lost 2 bases and the J gene lost 11 bases, with 10 bases spanning the gap. The CDR3 spans 11 residues. The germline CDR1 and CDR2 sequences are SNHLY and FYNNEI. CDR3 in amino acids: CASSETYRKYF. CDR3 DNA sequence: TGTGCCAGCAGTGAAACGTATCGCAAGTACTTC.

This chain connects TRBV6-6 to TRBJ2-3; D tentatively fits TRBD1 or TRBD2 (5 bases each). Germline CDR1 MNHNY, CDR2 SVGAGI (reference sequence). The CDR3 is made up of 13 amino acids. V lost 6 bases, J lost 6 bases, and 13 bases lay in between. The CDR3 DNA reads TGTGCCAGCAGCGGGACGGTATTGGATACGCAGTATTTT. Translated, it gives CASSGTVLDTQYF.

The CDR3 spells CASSLMGYGNTIYF. The CDR3 region has the DNA TGTGCCAGCAGTTTAATGGGTTATGGAAACACCATATATTTT. This rearrangement joins TRBV28 to TRBJ1-3; D uncertain. The CDR3 covers 14 residues. The V end lost 2 bases, the J end lost 3 bases, and 8 bases lay between the germline ends. Per the germline V gene, CDR1 is MDHEN and CDR2 is SYDVKM.

This chain uses TRBV11-2 with TRBJ2-7; no reliable D call. Trimming stripped 3 bases from V and 5 bases from J, with 20 bases between. Germline V CDR1 and CDR2: SGHAT, FQNNGV. This CDR3 is 16 amino acids long. CDR3 amino acids: CASSLTAPFRVDEQYF. The CDR3 DNA reads as TGTGCCAGCAGCTTGACCGCTCCCTTTCGTGTTGACGAGCAGTACTTC.

This chain links TRBV29-1 with TRBJ2-7; possible D gene TRBD1, 6 bases. Trimming removed 3 bases from V and 5 bases from J, with 14 bases in between. This CDR3 has 13 amino acids. Germline loops: CDR1 SQVTM, CDR2 ANQGSEA. The CDR3 DNA follows: TGCAGCGTTGATAAGCAGGGGAAAGACGAGCAGTACTTC. Residues: CSVDKQGKDEQYF.

The V and J genes are TRBV29-1 and TRBJ2-1; D call uncertain. CDR1 and CDR2 from the germline V gene are SQVTM and ANQGSEA. CDR3 length: 14 amino acids. The V gene lost 3 bases and the J gene lost 6 bases, with 15 bases spanning the gap. Here the CDR3 DNA reads TGCAGCGTTGAGACCCCTACCTCCGTCAATGAGCAGTTCTTC. As protein: CSVETPTSVNEQFF.

This clone occurred once. This rearrangement joins TRBV7-2 to TRBJ2-1, with D possibly matching TRBD2 (5 bases). Germline CDR1 SGHTA, CDR2 FQGNSA. CDR3 length equals 16 residues. The ends were cut back, 5 bases at V and 2 bases at J, with 16 bases in the middle. The CDR3 loop is CASSLNMRVTYNEQFF. In DNA form, the CDR3 reads TGTGCCAGCAGCCTGAATATGCGGGTCACCTACAATGAGCAGTTCTTC.

This chain links TRBV5-1 with TRBJ2-2; D ambiguous. This CDR3 has 16 residues. Germline V gives CDR1 SGHRS, CDR2 YFSETQ. Trimming removed 0 bases at V and 1 base at J, with 10 bases between. The DNA of the CDR3 is TGCGCCAGCAGCTTGGATCCAACGGGGAACACCGGGGAGCTGTTTTTT. Residues: CASSLDPTGNTGELFF.

The chain joins TRBV9 to TRBJ2-7; D is undetermined. The CDR3 is made up of 15 amino acids. V was shortened by 3 bases and J by 0 bases, with 13 bases between the two germline ends. Germline lookup yields CDR1 SGDLS and CDR2 YYNGEE. CDR3: CASSAGRSLSYEQYF. The CDR3 nucleotides read TGTGCCAGCAGCGCGGGTCGGAGTCTCTCCTACGAGCAGTACTTC. Variable domain in full (rest from reference TRBV9 and TRBJ2-7): DSGVTQTPKHLITATGQRVTLRCSPRSGDLSVYWYQQSLDQGLQFLIQYYNGEERAKGNILERFSAQQFPDLHSELNLSSLELGDSALYFCASSAGRSLSYEQYFGPGTRLTVT.

This chain joins TRBV6-1 and TRBJ1-2; 7 bases map to TRBD1. The CDR3 totals 15 residues. Germline CDR1 and CDR2: MNHNS and SASEGT. The V and J ends lost 5 bases and 1 base, in that order; junction bases with no gene match: 7. The CDR3 sequence: CASSLGQSINYGYTF. The CDR3 bases are TGTGCCAGCAGTTTGGGACAGTCGATTAACTATGGCTACACCTTC.

The chain couples TRBV6-6 to TRBJ2-7; D might be TRBD1 (5 bases). Trimming removed 2 bases from V and 4 bases from J, with 9 bases in between. Germline lookup yields CDR1 MNHNY and CDR2 SVGAGI (reference sequence). The CDR3 contains 13 residues. This chain's CDR3 is CASSYDRPYEQYF. Written as DNA, the CDR3 is TGTGCCAGCAGTTACGACAGACCGTACGAGCAGTACTTC.

The rearrangement joins TRBV18 to TRBJ1-1; D ambiguous. The CDR3 is made up of 15 amino acids. V was trimmed by 5 bases and J by 4 bases, leaving 17 bases between them. CDR1 is KGHSH, CDR2 LQKENI, per germline. CDR3 in DNA: TGTGCCAGCTCATACACTGGGGAATTGGGCACTGAAGCTTTCTTT. Translation gives CASSYTGELGTEAFF. Supplemented by reference TRBV18 and TRBJ1-1, the full variable domain reads NAGVMQNPRHLVRRRGQEARLRCSPMKGHSHVYWYRQLPEEGLKFMVYLQKENIIDESGMPKERFSAEFPKEGPSILRIQQVVRGDSAAYFCASSYTGELGTEAFFGQGTRLTVV.